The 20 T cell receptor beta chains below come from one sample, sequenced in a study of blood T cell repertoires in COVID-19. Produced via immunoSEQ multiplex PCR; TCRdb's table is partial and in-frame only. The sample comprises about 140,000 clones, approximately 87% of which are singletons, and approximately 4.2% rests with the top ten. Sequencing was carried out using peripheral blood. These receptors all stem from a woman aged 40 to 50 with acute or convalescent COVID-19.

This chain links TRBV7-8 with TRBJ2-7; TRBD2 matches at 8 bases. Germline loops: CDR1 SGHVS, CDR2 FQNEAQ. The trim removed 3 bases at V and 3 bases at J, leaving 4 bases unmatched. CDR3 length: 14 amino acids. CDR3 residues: CASSFPGGGYEQYF. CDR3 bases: TGTGCCAGCAGCTTTCCGGGGGGGGGCTACGAGCAGTACTTC.

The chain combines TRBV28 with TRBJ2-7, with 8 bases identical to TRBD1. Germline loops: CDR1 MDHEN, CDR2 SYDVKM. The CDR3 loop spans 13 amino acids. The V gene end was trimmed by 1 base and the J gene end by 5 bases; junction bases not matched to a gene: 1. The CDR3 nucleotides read TGTGCCAGCAGTTTATCGGACAGGGACGAGCAGTACTTC. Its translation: CASSLSDRDEQYF.

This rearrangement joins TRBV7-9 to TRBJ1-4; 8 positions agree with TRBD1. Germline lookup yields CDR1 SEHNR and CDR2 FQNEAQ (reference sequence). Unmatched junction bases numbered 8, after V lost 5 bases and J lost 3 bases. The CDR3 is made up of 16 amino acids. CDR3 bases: TGTGCCAGCAGCCCTGGGACAGGCCTCGCTAATGAAAAACTGTTTTTT. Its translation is CASSPGTGLANEKLFF. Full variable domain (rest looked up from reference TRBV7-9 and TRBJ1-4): DTGVSQNPRHKITKRGQNVTFRCDPISEHNRLYWYRQTLGQGPEFLTYFQNEAQLEKSRLLSDRFSAERPKGSFSTLEIQRTEQGDSAMYLCASSPGTGLANEKLFFGSGTQLSVL.

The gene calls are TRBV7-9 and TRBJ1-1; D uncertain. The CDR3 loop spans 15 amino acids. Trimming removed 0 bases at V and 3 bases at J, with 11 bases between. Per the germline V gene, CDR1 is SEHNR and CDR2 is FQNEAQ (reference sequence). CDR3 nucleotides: TGTGCCAGCAGCTTAGCTCCCTCGAGGGACACTGAAGCTTTCTTT. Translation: CASSLAPSRDTEAFF.

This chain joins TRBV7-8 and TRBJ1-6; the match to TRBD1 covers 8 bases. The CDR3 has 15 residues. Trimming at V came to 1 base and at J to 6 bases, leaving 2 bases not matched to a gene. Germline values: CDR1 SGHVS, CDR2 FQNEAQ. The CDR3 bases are TGTGCCAGCAGCTTAGGGACAGGGCCTAATTCACCCCTCCACTTT. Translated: CASSLGTGPNSPLHF.

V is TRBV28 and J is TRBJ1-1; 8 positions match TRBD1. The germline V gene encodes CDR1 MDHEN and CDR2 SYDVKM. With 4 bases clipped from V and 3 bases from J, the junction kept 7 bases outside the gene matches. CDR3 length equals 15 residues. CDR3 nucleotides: TGTGCCAGCAGTTCGCAGGGGGCAGGGGACACTGAAGCTTTCTTT. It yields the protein CASSSQGAGDTEAFF.

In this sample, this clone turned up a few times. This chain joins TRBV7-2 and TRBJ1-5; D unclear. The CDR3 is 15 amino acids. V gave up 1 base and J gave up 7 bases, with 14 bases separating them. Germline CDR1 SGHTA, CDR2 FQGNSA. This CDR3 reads CASSLELAGGQPQHF. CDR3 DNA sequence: TGTGCCAGCAGCTTAGAGTTGGCGGGAGGACAGCCCCAGCATTTT.

CDR3 in amino acids: CASSASGTGGGTGYTF. CDR3 sequence (DNA): TGTGCCAGCAGTGCCTCCGGGACAGGGGGGGGGACCGGCTACACCTTC. This rearrangement joins TRBV28 to TRBJ1-2; TRBD1 matches at 11 bases. Losses at the gene ends were 5 bases for V and 8 bases for J; bases not matched to a gene: 13. The length of the CDR3 is 16 residues. Per germline, CDR1 MDHEN and CDR2 SYDVKM.

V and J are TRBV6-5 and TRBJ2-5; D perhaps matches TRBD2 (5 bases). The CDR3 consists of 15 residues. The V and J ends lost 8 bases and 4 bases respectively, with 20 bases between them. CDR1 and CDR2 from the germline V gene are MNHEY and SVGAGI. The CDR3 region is CASRTEGLESETQYF. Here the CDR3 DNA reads TGTGCCAGCCGTACCGAGGGCCTGGAGTCAGAGACCCAGTACTTC.

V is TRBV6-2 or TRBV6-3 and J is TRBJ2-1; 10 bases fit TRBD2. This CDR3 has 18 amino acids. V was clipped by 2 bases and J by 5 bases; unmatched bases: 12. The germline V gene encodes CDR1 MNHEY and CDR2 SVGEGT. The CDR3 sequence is CASSYPRRLAGENNEQFF. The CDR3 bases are TGTGCCAGCAGTTACCCCAGAAGGCTAGCGGGGGAGAACAATGAGCAGTTCTTC.

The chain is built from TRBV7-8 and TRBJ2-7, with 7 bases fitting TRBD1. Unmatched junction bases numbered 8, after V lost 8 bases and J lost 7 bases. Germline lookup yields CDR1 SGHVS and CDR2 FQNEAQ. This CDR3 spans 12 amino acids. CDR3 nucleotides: TGTGCCAGCGGATCATACAGGGGTGAGCAGTACTTC. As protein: CASGSYRGEQYF.

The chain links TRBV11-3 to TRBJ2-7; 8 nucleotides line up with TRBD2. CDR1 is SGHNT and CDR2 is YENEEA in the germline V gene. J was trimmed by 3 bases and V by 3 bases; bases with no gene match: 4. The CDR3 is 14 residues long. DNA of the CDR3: TGTGCCAGCAGCTTCGGGGGGGAAGTCTACGAGCAGTACTTC. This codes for CASSFGGEVYEQYF.

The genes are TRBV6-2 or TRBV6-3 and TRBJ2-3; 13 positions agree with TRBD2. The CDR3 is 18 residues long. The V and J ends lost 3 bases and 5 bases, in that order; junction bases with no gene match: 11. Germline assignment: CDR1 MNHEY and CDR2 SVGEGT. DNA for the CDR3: TGTGCCAGCAGTTATACGCGACTAGCGGGAGGTCGAAGAGATACGCAGTATTTT. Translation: CASSYTRLAGGRRDTQYF.

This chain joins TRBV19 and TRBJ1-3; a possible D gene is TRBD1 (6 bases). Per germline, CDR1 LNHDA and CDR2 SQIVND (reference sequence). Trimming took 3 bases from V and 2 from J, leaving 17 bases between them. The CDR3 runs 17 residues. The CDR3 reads CASSIGSQGLTGNTIYF. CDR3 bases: TGTGCCAGTAGTATTGGTTCCCAGGGGCTAACTGGAAACACCATATATTTT.

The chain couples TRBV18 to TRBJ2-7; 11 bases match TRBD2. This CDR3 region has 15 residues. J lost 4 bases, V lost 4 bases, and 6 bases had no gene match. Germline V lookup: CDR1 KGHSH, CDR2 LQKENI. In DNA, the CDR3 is TGTGCCAGCTCACGTCCGACTAGCGGGAAGTACGAGCAGTACTTC. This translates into CASSRPTSGKYEQYF.

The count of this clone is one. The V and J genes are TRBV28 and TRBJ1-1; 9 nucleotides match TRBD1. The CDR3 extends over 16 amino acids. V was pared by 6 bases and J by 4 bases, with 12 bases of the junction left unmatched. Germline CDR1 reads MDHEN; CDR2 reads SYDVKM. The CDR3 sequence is CASSLPGQGRSTEAFF. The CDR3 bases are TGTGCCAGCAGCCTCCCCGGACAGGGGAGGAGCACTGAAGCTTTCTTT.

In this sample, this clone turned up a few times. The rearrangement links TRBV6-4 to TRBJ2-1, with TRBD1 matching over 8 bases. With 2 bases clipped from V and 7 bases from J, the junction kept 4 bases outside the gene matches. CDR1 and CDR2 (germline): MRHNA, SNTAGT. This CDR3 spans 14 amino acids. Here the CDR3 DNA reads TGTGCCAGCAGTGACGGACAGGGTCATAATGAGCAGTTCTTC. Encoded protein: CASSDGQGHNEQFF.

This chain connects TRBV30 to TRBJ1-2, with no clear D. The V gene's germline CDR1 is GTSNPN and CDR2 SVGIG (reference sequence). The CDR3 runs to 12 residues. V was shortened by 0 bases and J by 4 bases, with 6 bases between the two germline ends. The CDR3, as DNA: TGTGCCTGGAGTGTGGACTTCTATGGCTACACCTTC. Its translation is CAWSVDFYGYTF.

The chain's CDR3 is CASSPSGYEQYF. The CDR3 DNA reads as TGTGCCAGCAGCCCCTCGGGCTACGAGCAGTACTTC. This chain connects TRBV7-2 to TRBJ2-7; D is unresolved. Germline-derived CDR1 and CDR2 are SGHTA and FQGNSA. This CDR3 is 12 amino acids long. The V end lost 5 bases, the J end lost 3 bases, and 8 bases lay between the germline ends. The full variable domain, completed using reference TRBV7-2 and TRBJ2-7, is GAGVSQSPSNKVTEKGKDVELRCDPISGHTALYWYRQSLGQGLEFLIYFQGNSAPDKSGLPSDRFSAERTGGSVSTLTIQRTQQEDSAVYLCASSPSGYEQYFGPGTRLTVT.

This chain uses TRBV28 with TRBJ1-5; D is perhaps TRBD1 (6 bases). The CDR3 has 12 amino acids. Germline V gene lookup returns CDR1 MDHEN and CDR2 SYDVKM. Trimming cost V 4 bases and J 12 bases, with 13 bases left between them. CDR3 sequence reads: CASSSRTGLQHF. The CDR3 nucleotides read TGTGCCAGCAGTTCACGTACAGGGCTCCAGCATTTT.